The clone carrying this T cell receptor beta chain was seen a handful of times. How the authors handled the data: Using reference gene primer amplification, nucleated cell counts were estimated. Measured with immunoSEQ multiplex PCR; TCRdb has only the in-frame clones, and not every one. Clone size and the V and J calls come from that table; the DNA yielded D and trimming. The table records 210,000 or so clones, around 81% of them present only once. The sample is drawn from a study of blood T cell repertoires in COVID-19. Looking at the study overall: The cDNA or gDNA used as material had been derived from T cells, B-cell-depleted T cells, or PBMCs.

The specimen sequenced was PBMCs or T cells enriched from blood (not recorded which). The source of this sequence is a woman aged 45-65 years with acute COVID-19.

The CDR3 reads CATSGYSTSGTHVAYEQFF. The CDR3 DNA follows: TGTGCCACCAGTGGGTATTCGACTAGCGGGACCCATGTTGCATATGAGCAGTTCTTC. The chain employs TRBV24-1 and TRBJ2-1; 11 positions agree with TRBD2. J lost 8 bases, V lost 5 bases, and 19 bases had no gene match. CDR3 length: 19 residues. Germline assignment: CDR1 KGHDR and CDR2 SFDVKD.